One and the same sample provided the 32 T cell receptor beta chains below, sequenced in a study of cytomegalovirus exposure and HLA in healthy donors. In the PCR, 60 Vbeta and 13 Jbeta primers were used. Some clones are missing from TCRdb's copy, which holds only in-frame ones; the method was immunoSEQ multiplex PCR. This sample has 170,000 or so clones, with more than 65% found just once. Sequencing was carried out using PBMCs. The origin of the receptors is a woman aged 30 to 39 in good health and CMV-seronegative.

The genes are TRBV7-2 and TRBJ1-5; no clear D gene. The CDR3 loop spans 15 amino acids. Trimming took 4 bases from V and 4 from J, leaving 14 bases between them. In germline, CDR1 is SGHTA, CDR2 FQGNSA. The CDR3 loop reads CASSSSGSLNQPQHF. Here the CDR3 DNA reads TGTGCCAGCAGCTCCTCGGGAAGCCTAAATCAGCCCCAGCATTTT.

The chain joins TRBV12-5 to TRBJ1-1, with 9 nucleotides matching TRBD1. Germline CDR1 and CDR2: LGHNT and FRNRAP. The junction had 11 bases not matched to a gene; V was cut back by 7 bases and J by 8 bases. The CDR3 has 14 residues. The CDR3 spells CASAQTGGSTEAFF. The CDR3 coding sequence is TGTGCTAGTGCTCAAACAGGGGGCTCTACGGAAGCTTTCTTT.

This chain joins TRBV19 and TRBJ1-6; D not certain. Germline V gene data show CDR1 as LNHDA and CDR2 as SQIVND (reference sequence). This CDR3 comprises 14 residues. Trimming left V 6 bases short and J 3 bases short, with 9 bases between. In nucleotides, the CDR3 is TGTGCCAGTAGGCAGGAGGACTATAATTCACCCCTCCACTTT. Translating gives CASRQEDYNSPLHF. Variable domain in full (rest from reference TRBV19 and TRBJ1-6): DGGITQSPKYLFRKEGQNVTLSCEQNLNHDAMYWYRQDPGQGLRLIYYSQIVNDFQKGDIAEGYSVSREKKESFPLTVTSAQKNPTAFYLCASRQEDYNSPLHFGNGTRLTVT.

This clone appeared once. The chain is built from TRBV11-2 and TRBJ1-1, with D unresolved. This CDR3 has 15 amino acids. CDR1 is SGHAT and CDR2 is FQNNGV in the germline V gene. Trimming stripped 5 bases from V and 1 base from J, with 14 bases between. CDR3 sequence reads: CASSLSPRGNTEAFF. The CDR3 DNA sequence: TGTGCCAGCAGCCTCAGCCCCCGAGGGAACACTGAAGCTTTCTTT. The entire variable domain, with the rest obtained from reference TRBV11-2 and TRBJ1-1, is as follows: EAGVAQSPRYKIIEKRQSVAFWCNPISGHATLYWYQQILGQGPKLLIQFQNNGVVDDSQLPKDRFSAERLKGVDSTLKIQPAKLEDSAVYLCASSLSPRGNTEAFFGQGTRLTVV.

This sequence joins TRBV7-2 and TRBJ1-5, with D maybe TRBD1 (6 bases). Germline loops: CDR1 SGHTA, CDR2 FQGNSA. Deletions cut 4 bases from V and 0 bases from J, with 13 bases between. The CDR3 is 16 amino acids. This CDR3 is CASSSGTYYSNQPQHF. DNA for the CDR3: TGTGCCAGCAGCTCCGGGACATATTATAGCAATCAGCCCCAGCATTTT.

DNA of the CDR3: TGTGCCAGCAGCCAGTGGGGGGCCAACGTCCTGACTTTC. Encoded protein: CASSQWGANVLTF. The chain couples TRBV9 to TRBJ2-6; D gene ambiguous. The CDR3 extends over 13 amino acids. Per germline, CDR1 SGDLS and CDR2 YYNGEE. V gave up 4 bases and J gave up 4 bases, with 6 bases separating them.

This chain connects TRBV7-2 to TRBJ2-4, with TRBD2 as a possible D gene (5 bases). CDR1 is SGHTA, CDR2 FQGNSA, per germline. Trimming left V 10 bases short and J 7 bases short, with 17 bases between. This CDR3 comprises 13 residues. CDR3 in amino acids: CATKTSFLNIQYF. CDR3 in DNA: TGTGCCACTAAAACTAGTTTTTTGAACATTCAGTACTTC.

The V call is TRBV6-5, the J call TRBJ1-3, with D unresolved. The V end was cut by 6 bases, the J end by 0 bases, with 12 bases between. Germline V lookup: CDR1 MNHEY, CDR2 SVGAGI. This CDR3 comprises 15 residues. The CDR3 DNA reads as TGTGCCAGCAGCCGACCGGGTCCCTCTGGAAACACCATATATTTT. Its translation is CASSRPGPSGNTIYF.

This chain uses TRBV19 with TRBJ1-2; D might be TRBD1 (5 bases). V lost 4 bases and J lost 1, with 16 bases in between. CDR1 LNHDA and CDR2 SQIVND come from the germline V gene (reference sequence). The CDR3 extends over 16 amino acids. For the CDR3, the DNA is TGTGCCAGTAGTACCCCGACAGTTTCCTTTAACTATGGCTACACCTTC. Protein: CASSTPTVSFNYGYTF.

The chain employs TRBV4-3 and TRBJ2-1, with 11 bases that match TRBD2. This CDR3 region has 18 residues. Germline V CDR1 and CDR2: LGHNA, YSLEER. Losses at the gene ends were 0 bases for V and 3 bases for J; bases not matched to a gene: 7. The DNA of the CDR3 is TGCGCCAGCAGCCAAGACCCACCGACTAGCGGGAACTACAATGAGCAGTTCTTC. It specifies CASSQDPPTSGNYNEQFF.

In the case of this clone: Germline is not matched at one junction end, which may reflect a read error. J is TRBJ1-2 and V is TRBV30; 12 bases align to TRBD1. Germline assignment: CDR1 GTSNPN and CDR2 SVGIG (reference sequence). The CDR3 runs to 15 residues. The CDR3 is CAWSAGTGGSYGYPF. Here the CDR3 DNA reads TGTGCCTGGAGTGCCGGGACAGGGGGCTCCTATGGCTACCCCTTC.

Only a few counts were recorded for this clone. Written as DNA, the CDR3 is TGTGCCAGCAGCTTCGACAGGGACACTGAAGCTTTCTTT. Protein sequence: CASSFDRDTEAFF. This chain connects TRBV9 to TRBJ1-1; 7 positions agree with TRBD1. Germline V gene lookup returns CDR1 SGDLS and CDR2 YYNGEE. With 4 bases clipped from V and 3 bases from J, the junction kept 3 bases outside the gene matches. The CDR3 length is 13 residues. Using reference TRBV9 and TRBJ1-1 for the parts outside the CDR3, the full variable domain is DSGVTQTPKHLITATGQRVTLRCSPRSGDLSVYWYQQSLDQGLQFLIQYYNGEERAKGNILERFSAQQFPDLHSELNLSSLELGDSALYFCASSFDRDTEAFFGQGTRLTVV.

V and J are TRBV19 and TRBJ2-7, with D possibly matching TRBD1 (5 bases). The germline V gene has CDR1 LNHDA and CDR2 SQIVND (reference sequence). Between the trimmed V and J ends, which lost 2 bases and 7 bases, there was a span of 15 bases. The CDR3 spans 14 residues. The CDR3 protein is CASSITGMVTEQYF. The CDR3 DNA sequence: TGTGCCAGTAGTATAACAGGAATGGTTACGGAGCAGTACTTC.

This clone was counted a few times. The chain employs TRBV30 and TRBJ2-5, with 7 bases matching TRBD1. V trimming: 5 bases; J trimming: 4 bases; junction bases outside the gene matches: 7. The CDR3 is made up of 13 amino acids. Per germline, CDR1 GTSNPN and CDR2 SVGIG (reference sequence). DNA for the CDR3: TGTGCCTGGGCCCCGGGACAGACAGAGACCCAGTACTTC. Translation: CAWAPGQTETQYF.

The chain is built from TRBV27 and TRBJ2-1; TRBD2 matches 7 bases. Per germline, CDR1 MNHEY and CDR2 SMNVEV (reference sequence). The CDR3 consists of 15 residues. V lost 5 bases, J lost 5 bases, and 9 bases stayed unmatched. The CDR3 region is CASSETSPNDNEQFF. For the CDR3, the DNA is TGTGCCAGCAGTGAGACTAGCCCCAACGACAATGAGCAGTTCTTC.

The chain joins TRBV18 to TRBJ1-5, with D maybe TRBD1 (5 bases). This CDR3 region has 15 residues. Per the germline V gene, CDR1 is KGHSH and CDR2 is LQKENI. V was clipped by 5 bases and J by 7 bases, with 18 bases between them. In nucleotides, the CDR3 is TGTGCCAGCTCATCCTCGGGGGGTTTTTTGCAGCCCCAGCATTTT. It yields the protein CASSSSGGFLQPQHF. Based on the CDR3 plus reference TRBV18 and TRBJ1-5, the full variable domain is NAGVMQNPRHLVRRRGQEARLRCSPMKGHSHVYWYRQLPEEGLKFMVYLQKENIIDESGMPKERFSAEFPKEGPSILRIQQVVRGDSAAYFCASSSSGGFLQPQHFGDGTRLSIL.

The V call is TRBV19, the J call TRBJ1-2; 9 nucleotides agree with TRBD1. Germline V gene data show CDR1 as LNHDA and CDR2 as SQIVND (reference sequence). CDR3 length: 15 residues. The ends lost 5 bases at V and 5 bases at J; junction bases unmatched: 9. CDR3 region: CASSLQGAGSYGYTF. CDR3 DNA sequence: TGTGCCAGTAGTTTACAGGGGGCAGGGAGTTATGGCTACACCTTC.

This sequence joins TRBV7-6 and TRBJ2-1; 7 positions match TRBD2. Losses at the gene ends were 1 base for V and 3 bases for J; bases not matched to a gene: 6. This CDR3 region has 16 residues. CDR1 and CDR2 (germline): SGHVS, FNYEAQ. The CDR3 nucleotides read TGTGCCAGCAGCTTAGAGTCCGCTAGCGGCTACAATGAGCAGTTCTTC. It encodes CASSLESASGYNEQFF.

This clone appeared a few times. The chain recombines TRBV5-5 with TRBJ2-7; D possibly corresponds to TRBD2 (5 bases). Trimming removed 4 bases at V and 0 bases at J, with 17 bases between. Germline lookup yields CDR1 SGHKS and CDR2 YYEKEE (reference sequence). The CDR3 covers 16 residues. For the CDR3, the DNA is TGTGCCAGCAGCGCGCGCGGGCTGTATAGCTCCTACGAGCAGTACTTC. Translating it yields CASSARGLYSSYEQYF.

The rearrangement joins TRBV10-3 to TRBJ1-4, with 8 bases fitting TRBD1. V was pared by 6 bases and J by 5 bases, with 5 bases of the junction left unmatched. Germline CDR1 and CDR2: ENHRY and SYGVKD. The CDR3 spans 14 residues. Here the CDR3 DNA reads TGTGCCATCAGGGGGGGACAGGCCAATGAAAAACTGTTTTTT. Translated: CAIRGGQANEKLFF.

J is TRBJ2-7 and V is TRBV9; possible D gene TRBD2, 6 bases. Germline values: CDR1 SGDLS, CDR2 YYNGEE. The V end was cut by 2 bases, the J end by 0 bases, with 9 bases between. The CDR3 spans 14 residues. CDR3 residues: CASSVGGNSYEQYF. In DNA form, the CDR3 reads TGTGCCAGCAGCGTGGGAGGAAACTCCTACGAGCAGTACTTC.

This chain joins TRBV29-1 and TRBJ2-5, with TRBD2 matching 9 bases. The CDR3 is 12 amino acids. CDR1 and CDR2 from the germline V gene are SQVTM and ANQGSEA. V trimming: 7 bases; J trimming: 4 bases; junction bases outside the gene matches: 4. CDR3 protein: CSAMTSGETQYF. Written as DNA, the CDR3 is TGCAGCGCCATGACTAGCGGAGAGACCCAGTACTTC.

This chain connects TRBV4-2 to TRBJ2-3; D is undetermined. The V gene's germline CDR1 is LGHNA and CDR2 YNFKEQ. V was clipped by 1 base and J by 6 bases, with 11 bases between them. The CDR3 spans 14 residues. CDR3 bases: TGTGCCAGCAGCCAAGGTATTAGTATTGATACGCAGTATTTT. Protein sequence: CASSQGISIDTQYF.

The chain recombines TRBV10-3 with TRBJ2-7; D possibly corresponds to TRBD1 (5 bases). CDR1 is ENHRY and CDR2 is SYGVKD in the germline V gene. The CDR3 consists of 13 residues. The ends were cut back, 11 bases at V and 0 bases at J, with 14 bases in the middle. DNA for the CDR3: TGTGCCGCATCGACAGATAACTCCTACGAGCAGTACTTC. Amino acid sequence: CAASTDNSYEQYF.

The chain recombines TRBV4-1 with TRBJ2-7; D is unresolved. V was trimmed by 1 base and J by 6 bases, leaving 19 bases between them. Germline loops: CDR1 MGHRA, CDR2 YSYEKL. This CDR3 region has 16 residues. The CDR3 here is CASSQGLPKELREQYF. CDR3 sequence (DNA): TGCGCCAGCAGCCAAGGACTTCCGAAAGAGCTCCGCGAGCAGTACTTC.

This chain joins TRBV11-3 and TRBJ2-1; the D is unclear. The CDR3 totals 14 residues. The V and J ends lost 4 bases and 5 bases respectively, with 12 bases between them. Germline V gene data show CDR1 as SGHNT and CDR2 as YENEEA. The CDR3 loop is CASSSTFSNNEQFF. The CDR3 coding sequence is TGTGCCAGCAGCTCGACATTTAGTAACAATGAGCAGTTCTTC.

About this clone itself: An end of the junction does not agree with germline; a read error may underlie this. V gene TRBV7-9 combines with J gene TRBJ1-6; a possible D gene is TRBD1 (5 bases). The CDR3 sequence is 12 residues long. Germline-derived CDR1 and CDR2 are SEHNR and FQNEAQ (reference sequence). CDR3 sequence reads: CSSSPGNSPLHF. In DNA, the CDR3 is TGTTCCAGCAGCCCAGGGAACTCACCCCTCCACTTT.

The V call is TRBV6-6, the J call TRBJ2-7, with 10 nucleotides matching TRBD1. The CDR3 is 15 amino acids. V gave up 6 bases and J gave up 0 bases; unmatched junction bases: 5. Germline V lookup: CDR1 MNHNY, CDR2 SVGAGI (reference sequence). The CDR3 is CASRDRTGGSYEQYF. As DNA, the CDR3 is TGTGCCAGCAGGGACAGGACAGGGGGCTCCTACGAGCAGTACTTC.

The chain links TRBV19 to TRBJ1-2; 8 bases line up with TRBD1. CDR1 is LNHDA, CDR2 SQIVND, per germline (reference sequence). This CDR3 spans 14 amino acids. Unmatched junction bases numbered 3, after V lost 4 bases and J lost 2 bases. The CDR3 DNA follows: TGTGCCAGTAGTAGACAGGGGAGAAACTATGGCTACACCTTC. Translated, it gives CASSRQGRNYGYTF.

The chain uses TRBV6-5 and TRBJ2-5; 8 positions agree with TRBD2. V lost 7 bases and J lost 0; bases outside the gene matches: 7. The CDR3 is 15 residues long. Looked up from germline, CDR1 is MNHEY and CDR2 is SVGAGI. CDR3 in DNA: TGTGCCAGCAAGGGTGGCGGGGGGTACCAAGAGACCCAGTACTTC. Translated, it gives CASKGGGGYQETQYF.

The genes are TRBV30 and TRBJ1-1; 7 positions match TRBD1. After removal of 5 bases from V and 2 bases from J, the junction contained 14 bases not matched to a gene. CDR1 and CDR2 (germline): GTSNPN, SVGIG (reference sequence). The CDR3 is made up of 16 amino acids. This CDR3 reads CAWSNATGLRNTEAFF. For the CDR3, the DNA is TGTGCCTGGTCGAATGCGACAGGGCTTAGAAACACTGAAGCTTTCTTT. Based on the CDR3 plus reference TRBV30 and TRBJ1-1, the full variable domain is SQTIHQWPATLVQPVGSPLSLECTVEGTSNPNLYWYRQAAGRGLQLLFYSVGIGQISSEVPQNLSASRPQDRQFILSSKKLLLSDSGFYLCAWSNATGLRNTEAFFGQGTRLTVV.

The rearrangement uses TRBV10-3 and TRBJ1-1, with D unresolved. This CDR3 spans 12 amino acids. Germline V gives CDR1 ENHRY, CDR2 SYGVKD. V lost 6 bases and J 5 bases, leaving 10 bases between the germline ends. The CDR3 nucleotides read TGTGCCATCAGACAATCCGGGACTGAAGCTTTCTTT. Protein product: CAIRQSGTEAFF.